The next 23 T cell receptor beta chains were all read from a single sample in a study of blood T cell repertoires in COVID-19. Sequencing used immunoSEQ multiplex PCR; TCRdb keeps in-frame clones, though not all of them. In the table there are about 50,000 clones, approximately 87% of which are singletons. The sequenced sample was peripheral blood. Receptors were obtained from a human donor in a cohort sampled during active COVID-19.

The chain uses TRBV27 and TRBJ1-1; no clear D. Germline-derived CDR1 and CDR2 are MNHEY and SMNVEV (reference sequence). Between the trimmed V and J ends, which lost 6 bases and 0 bases, there was a span of 5 bases. CDR3 length equals 12 residues. This CDR3 reads CASRAMNTEAFF. CDR3 sequence (DNA): TGTGCCAGCAGAGCGATGAACACTGAAGCTTTCTTT.

The chain carries TRBV9 and TRBJ1-4; a possible D gene is TRBD1 (6 bases). The CDR3 sequence is 14 residues long. Trimming took 0 bases from V and 4 from J, leaving 7 bases between them. Germline V gene lookup returns CDR1 SGDLS and CDR2 YYNGEE. CDR3 sequence reads: CASSVGQDNEKLFF. As DNA, the CDR3 is TGTGCCAGCAGCGTAGGACAGGATAATGAAAAACTGTTTTTT. The full variable domain, completed using reference TRBV9 and TRBJ1-4, is DSGVTQTPKHLITATGQRVTLRCSPRSGDLSVYWYQQSLDQGLQFLIQYYNGEERAKGNILERFSAQQFPDLHSELNLSSLELGDSALYFCASSVGQDNEKLFFGSGTQLSVL.

J is TRBJ2-3 and V is TRBV3-1 (or the pseudogene TRBV3-2); maybe TRBD2 (6 bases). Trimming took off 0 bases at V and 2 bases at J, with 12 bases between the two ends. This CDR3 is 16 amino acids long. CDR1 and CDR2 from the germline V gene are LGHDT and YNNKEL (reference sequence). The CDR3 bases are TGTGCCAGCAGCCAAGATAGCGGAGGCACCACAGATACGCAGTATTTT. Protein product: CASSQDSGGTTDTQYF.

The rearrangement links TRBV30 to TRBJ1-6, with 7 bases fitting TRBD1. Germline lookup yields CDR1 GTSNPN and CDR2 SVGIG (reference sequence). The V gene end was trimmed by 3 bases and the J gene end by 7 bases; junction bases not matched to a gene: 3. This CDR3 contains 13 residues. CDR3 DNA: TGTGCCTGGAGGACAGGGATGAATTCACCCCTCCACTTT. Its translation: CAWRTGMNSPLHF. The full variable domain, rest sourced from reference TRBV30 and TRBJ1-6, is SQTIHQWPATLVQPVGSPLSLECTVEGTSNPNLYWYRQAAGRGLQLLFYSVGIGQISSEVPQNLSASRPQDRQFILSSKKLLLSDSGFYLCAWRTGMNSPLHFGNGTRLTVT.

The chain has TRBV5-1 and TRBJ1-5; the D is unclear. V lost 4 bases to trimming and J lost 3 bases, with 14 bases between them. This CDR3 spans 15 amino acids. Germline loops: CDR1 SGHRS, CDR2 YFSETQ. The CDR3 loop is CASSDTPGNNQPQHF. The CDR3 DNA reads as TGCGCCAGCAGCGATACACCGGGAAACAATCAGCCCCAGCATTTT.

The chain couples TRBV2 to TRBJ1-1; D might be TRBD1 (6 bases). The V gene's germline CDR1 is SNHLY and CDR2 FYNNEI. Trimming cost V 3 bases and J 6 bases, with 20 bases left between them. The CDR3 consists of 16 residues. The CDR3 sequence: CASSEVLGGAKAEAFF. The CDR3 nucleotides read TGTGCCAGCAGTGAGGTTTTAGGGGGGGCGAAGGCTGAAGCTTTCTTT.

V gene TRBV18 combines with J gene TRBJ1-1, with 7 bases identical to TRBD1. Losses at the gene ends were 4 bases for V and 3 bases for J; bases not matched to a gene: 2. Germline loops: CDR1 KGHSH, CDR2 LQKENI. The length of the CDR3 is 13 residues. The CDR3 is CASSQTGDTEAFF. CDR3 nucleotide sequence: TGTGCCAGCTCACAAACAGGGGACACTGAAGCTTTCTTT. The variable domain in full, completed from reference TRBV18 and TRBJ1-1, reads NAGVMQNPRHLVRRRGQEARLRCSPMKGHSHVYWYRQLPEEGLKFMVYLQKENIIDESGMPKERFSAEFPKEGPSILRIQQVVRGDSAAYFCASSQTGDTEAFFGQGTRLTVV.

This chain uses TRBV19 with TRBJ1-2; D is possibly TRBD1 (5 bases). V dropped 3 bases and J dropped 7 bases, with 12 bases sitting between them. There are 13 residues in the CDR3. Germline lookup yields CDR1 LNHDA and CDR2 SQIVND (reference sequence). The CDR3 DNA follows: TGTGCCAGTAGTATCGGACAAAGGAGTGGCTACACCTTC. It yields the protein CASSIGQRSGYTF.

The chain carries TRBV6-5 and TRBJ1-2, with 9 bases aligning to TRBD1. The CDR3 extends over 15 amino acids. The ends lost 6 bases at V and 3 bases at J; junction bases unmatched: 8. Germline V gene lookup returns CDR1 MNHEY and CDR2 SVGAGI. CDR3 sequence: CASSPGWTGDYGYTF. CDR3 DNA sequence: TGTGCCAGCAGCCCCGGTTGGACAGGGGACTATGGCTACACCTTC.

This chain links TRBV5-1 with TRBJ1-5, with D uncertain. CDR3 length: 16 amino acids. Germline loops: CDR1 SGHRS, CDR2 YFSETQ. Trimming pared 3 bases from V and 0 bases from J, leaving 13 bases between. In DNA, the CDR3 is TGCGCCAGCAGCTGGGCCCCCCAGAATAGCAATCAGCCCCAGCATTTT. Its protein product is CASSWAPQNSNQPQHF.

The table lists this clone with a count of one. This chain links TRBV6-5 with TRBJ2-7; 9 nucleotides line up with TRBD1. Germline CDR1 MNHEY, CDR2 SVGAGI. After removal of 4 bases from V and 6 bases from J, the junction contained 10 bases not matched to a gene. The CDR3 covers 15 residues. CDR3 loop: CASSSARDRVTEQYF. In DNA, the CDR3 is TGTGCCAGCAGTTCCGCCCGGGACAGGGTCACCGAGCAGTACTTC.

This chain uses TRBV11-2 with TRBJ1-2; TRBD1 matches 8 bases. Germline V lookup: CDR1 SGHAT, CDR2 FQNNGV. V shed 5 bases and J 0 bases; nucleotides not matched to a gene: 2. This CDR3 has 14 residues. The CDR3: CASSPDRANYGYTF. DNA for the CDR3: TGTGCCAGCAGCCCGGACAGGGCTAACTATGGCTACACCTTC.

The CDR3 DNA is TGCGCCAGCAGTCGGCCGGGACAGGGGGTTTACAATGAGCAGTTCTTC. Amino acids: CASSRPGQGVYNEQFF. The chain links TRBV4-3 to TRBJ2-1; 11 nucleotides line up with TRBD1. The CDR3 is 16 amino acids. Trimming cost V 6 bases and J 4 bases; bases outside gene matches: 8. Germline CDR1 reads LGHNA; CDR2 reads YSLEER.

This clone came up a few times. The chain combines TRBV9 with TRBJ1-1, with D uncertain. The CDR3 totals 14 residues. The V end lost 0 bases, the J end lost 4 bases, and 10 bases lay between the germline ends. Germline CDR1 is SGDLS and CDR2 is YYNGEE. Here the CDR3 DNA reads TGTGCCAGCAGCGTAGTTGCCCGGAGCACTGAAGCTTTCTTT. This gives the protein CASSVVARSTEAFF.

This rearrangement joins TRBV5-1 to TRBJ2-4; a possible D gene is TRBD2 (6 bases). The CDR3 has 16 amino acids. CDR1 is SGHRS and CDR2 is YFSETQ in the germline V gene. The V end lost 4 bases, the J end lost 0 bases, and 14 bases lay between the germline ends. This CDR3 is CASSTRWRGAKNIQYF. The CDR3 coding sequence is TGCGCCAGCAGCACACGGTGGCGGGGAGCCAAAAACATTCAGTACTTC.

In its sample, this clone was seen once. The chain is built from TRBV10-3 and TRBJ1-1; TRBD1 matches 7 bases. V lost 6 bases, J lost 3 bases, and 10 bases stayed unmatched. Germline lookup yields CDR1 ENHRY and CDR2 SYGVKD. The CDR3 spans 15 residues. In nucleotides, the CDR3 is TGTGCCATCAGGGGGCAAGTGACAGGGCACACTGAAGCTTTCTTT. This translates into CAIRGQVTGHTEAFF.

The rearrangement joins TRBV12-3 or TRBV12-4 to TRBJ1-2; possibly TRBD1 for D (5 bases). The CDR3 contains 13 residues. The V end lost 3 bases, the J end lost 8 bases, and 13 bases lay between the germline ends. The CDR3 loop reads CASSFSGSDGYTF. CDR3 nucleotides: TGTGCCAGCAGTTTCTCAGGGTCTGACGGCTACACCTTC.

CDR3 nucleotides: TGTGCCAGCAGTGACCGCAGGGTCCGCCAAGAGACCCAGTACTTC. Protein product: CASSDRRVRQETQYF. The genes are TRBV2 and TRBJ2-5; maybe TRBD1 (5 bases). Trimming stripped 3 bases from V and 1 base from J, with 12 bases between. The germline V gene encodes CDR1 SNHLY and CDR2 FYNNEI. The CDR3 runs to 15 residues.

The V gene is TRBV27, the J gene TRBJ2-5; possibly TRBD1 for D (6 bases). This CDR3 is 15 amino acids long. Per the germline V gene, CDR1 is MNHEY and CDR2 is SMNVEV (reference sequence). V was trimmed by 2 bases and J by 5 bases, leaving 15 bases between them. The CDR3 here is CASSLQGSRWETQYF. The CDR3 region has the DNA TGTGCCAGCAGTTTACAGGGGAGTCGGTGGGAGACCCAGTACTTC.

The chain uses TRBV14 and TRBJ1-6, with a tentative D call TRBD1 (5 bases). Germline V gene lookup returns CDR1 SGHDN and CDR2 FVKESK. The CDR3 loop spans 14 amino acids. The germline V and J ends were trimmed by 3 bases and 5 bases, with 8 bases remaining between them. The CDR3 region is CASSQGRNNSPLHF. CDR3 in DNA: TGTGCCAGCAGCCAGGGGCGGAATAATTCACCCCTCCACTTT.

V usage is TRBV15 and J usage is TRBJ1-1, with D perhaps TRBD1 (6 bases). V lost 4 bases, J lost 4 bases, and 22 bases lay in between. CDR3 length: 17 residues. Germline V gene data show CDR1 as LNHNV and CDR2 as YYDKDF (reference sequence). CDR3 residues: CATSILSLLQGRTEAFF. CDR3 coding DNA: TGTGCCACCAGCATTCTTTCCCTATTACAGGGACGCACTGAAGCTTTCTTT. Full variable domain (remainder filled in from reference TRBV15 and TRBJ1-1): DAMVIQNPRYQVTQFGKPVTLSCSQTLNHNVMYWYQQKSSQAPKLLFHYYDKDFNNEADTPDNFQSRRPNTSFCFLDIRSPGLGDTAMYLCATSILSLLQGRTEAFFGQGTRLTVV.

The J gene is TRBJ1-1, the V gene TRBV18; D unclear. The V end lost 0 bases, the J end lost 1 base, and 9 bases lay between the germline ends. The V gene's germline CDR1 is KGHSH and CDR2 LQKENI. The CDR3 consists of 15 residues. The CDR3: CASSPPAGRNTEAFF. The CDR3 bases are TGTGCCAGCTCACCACCGGCAGGTCGGAACACTGAAGCTTTCTTT.

The V and J genes are TRBV12-3 or TRBV12-4 and TRBJ1-1; D gene ambiguous. With 8 bases removed from V and 3 bases from J, the gap between germline ends came to 10 bases. CDR3 length equals 12 residues. The CDR3 DNA sequence: TGTGCCAGCCGGGGTGATGACACTGAAGCTTTCTTT. Its protein is CASRGDDTEAFF.